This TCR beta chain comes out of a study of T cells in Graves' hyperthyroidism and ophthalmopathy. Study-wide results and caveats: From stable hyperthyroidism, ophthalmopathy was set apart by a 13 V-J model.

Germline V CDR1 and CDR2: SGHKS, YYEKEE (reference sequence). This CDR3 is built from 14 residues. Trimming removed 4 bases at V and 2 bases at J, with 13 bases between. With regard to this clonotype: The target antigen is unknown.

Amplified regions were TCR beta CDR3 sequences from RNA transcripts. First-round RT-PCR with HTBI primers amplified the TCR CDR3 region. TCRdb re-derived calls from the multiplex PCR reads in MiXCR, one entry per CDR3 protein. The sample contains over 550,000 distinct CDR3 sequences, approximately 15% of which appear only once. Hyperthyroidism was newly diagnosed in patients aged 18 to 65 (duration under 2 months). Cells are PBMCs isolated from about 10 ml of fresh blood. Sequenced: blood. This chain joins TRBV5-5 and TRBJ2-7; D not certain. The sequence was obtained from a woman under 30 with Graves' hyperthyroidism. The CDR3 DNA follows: TGTGCCAGCAGCCCGCTAATTGGCCCCTACGAGCAGTACTTC. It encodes CASSPLIGPYEQYF.